Listed here are 21 T cell receptor beta chains from one sample, sequenced in a study of monozygotic twins with inflammatory bowel disease. TCRdb re-called the 5' RACE reads and catalogs CDR3 proteins one per entry, DNA excluded. This sample's table reports roughly 330,000 distinct CDR3 sequences. Sequencing was done on a sample of blood. These receptors were taken from a human donor with ulcerative colitis or Crohn's disease, or a healthy co-twin of an affected twin (not recorded which).

The gene calls are TRBV7-9 and TRBJ2-1; TCRdb designates TRBD1, a call that cannot be tested without DNA. This CDR3 region has 14 residues. Looked up from germline, CDR1 is SEHNR and CDR2 is FQNEAQ (reference sequence). The CDR3 sequence is CASSQLRAAGEQFF. Together with reference TRBV7-9 and TRBJ2-1, the CDR3 gives the full variable domain: DTGVSQNPRHKITKRGQNVTFRCDPISEHNRLYWYRQTLGQGPEFLTYFQNEAQLEKSRLLSDRFSAERPKGSFSTLEIQRTEQGDSAMYLCASSQLRAAGEQFFGPGTRLTVL.

The chain is built from TRBV15 and TRBJ2-1. There are 16 residues in the CDR3. CDR1 is LNHNV and CDR2 is YYDKDF in the germline V gene (reference sequence). CDR3 residues: CATSRRSGSSYNEQFF.

This chain's CDR3 is CASSHLFSRGTSGGRAQLFF. The chain uses TRBV4-1 and TRBJ2-2; lacking DNA, the TRBD2 call made by TCRdb goes unchecked. The CDR3 extends over 20 amino acids. Germline V gene sequence: CDR1 MGHRA, CDR2 YSYEKL.

This sequence joins TRBV20-1 and TRBJ2-3; absent DNA, TCRdb's TRBD2 call cannot be checked. Per the germline V gene, CDR1 is DFQATT and CDR2 is SNEGSKA (reference sequence). The CDR3 is made up of 16 amino acids. The CDR3 sequence: CSARVERTSGTDTQYF.

This chain uses TRBV19 with TRBJ2-6; no DNA is available, so the TRBD1 call from TCRdb remains unchecked. The CDR3 spans 17 residues. The germline gives CDR1 LNHDA, CDR2 SQIVND (reference sequence). The CDR3 sequence: CASSIWGLGSGANVLTF.

The chain couples TRBV9 to TRBJ2-3; TCRdb lists TRBD2, though no DNA is available to test this call. CDR3 length equals 15 residues. Germline V gene sequence: CDR1 SGDLS, CDR2 YYNGEE. CDR3: CASSALAGVGDTQYF.

The chain combines TRBV28 with TRBJ2-6; TCRdb reports TRBD1, a call that lacks DNA to check it against. From germline, CDR1 is MDHEN and CDR2 SYDVKM. The CDR3 is made up of 16 amino acids. The CDR3 sequence is CASSPWTASGANVLTF.

V usage is TRBV3-1 and J usage is TRBJ1-3. Germline CDR1 and CDR2: LGHDT and YNNKEL (reference sequence). There are 18 residues in the CDR3. This chain's CDR3 is CASSQDRDWAISGNTIYF.

This sequence joins TRBV20-1 and TRBJ2-5; checking the TCRdb D call of TRBD1 is not possible without DNA. The CDR3 covers 16 residues. CDR1 and CDR2 from the germline V gene are DFQATT and SNEGSKA (reference sequence). CDR3 in amino acids: CSARPGTDFYQETQYF.

This CDR3 reads CASSLGVGQGAGEQYF. The rearrangement uses TRBV5-4 and TRBJ2-7; TCRdb selects TRBD1, and the lack of DNA leaves this call unchecked. The CDR3 length is 16 residues. CDR1 and CDR2 (germline): SGHNT, YYREEE (reference sequence).

The chain employs TRBV30 and TRBJ1-4; TCRdb picks TRBD1, but there is no DNA to check that call. Germline assignment: CDR1 GTSNPN and CDR2 SVGIG (reference sequence). The CDR3 has 13 amino acids. The CDR3 sequence: CAWGTGVSEKLFF.

This chain links TRBV9 with TRBJ1-1; TCRdb indicates TRBD1, and absent DNA this call remains unverified. The CDR3 spans 16 residues. The germline V gene has CDR1 SGDLS and CDR2 YYNGEE. CDR3: CASSVGAGGVNTEAFF.

The chain joins TRBV5-4 to TRBJ1-3; without DNA, the TCRdb call of TRBD1 cannot be checked. The CDR3 sequence is 13 residues long. Germline V gene data show CDR1 as SGHNT and CDR2 as YYREEE (reference sequence). CDR3 sequence: CASSSQAGNTIYF.

This rearrangement joins TRBV27 to TRBJ1-1; TCRdb's D call, TRBD1, is unchecked because there is no DNA. The CDR3 extends over 13 amino acids. CDR1 and CDR2 from the germline V gene are MNHEY and SMNVEV (reference sequence). CDR3 loop: CASSPRGNTEAFF.

The chain employs TRBV6-4 and TRBJ2-3; lacking DNA, the TRBD2 call made by TCRdb goes unchecked. Germline V gene data show CDR1 as MRHNA and CDR2 as SNTAGT. This CDR3 is 14 amino acids long. CDR3 loop: CASSASGGTDTQYF.

CDR3 in amino acids: CASSLDRGKPQHF. The chain links TRBV5-1 to TRBJ1-5; TCRdb names TRBD1, which stays unverified in the absence of DNA. Germline V gene data show CDR1 as SGHRS and CDR2 as YFSETQ. The CDR3 covers 13 residues. Full variable domain (remainder filled in from reference TRBV5-1 and TRBJ1-5): KAGVTQTPRYLIKTRGQQVTLSCSPISGHRSVSWYQQTPGQGLQFLFEYFSETQRNKGNFPGRFSGRQFSNSRSEMNVSTLELGDSALYLCASSLDRGKPQHFGDGTRLSIL.

V and J are TRBV7-2 and TRBJ2-1; there is no DNA to check the TCRdb D call of TRBD1. This CDR3 has 15 residues. Germline V gene lookup returns CDR1 SGHTA and CDR2 FQGNSA. This CDR3 is CASSFVLGRGNEQFF.

V is TRBV5-1 and J is TRBJ1-1; TCRdb's D call, TRBD1, is unchecked because there is no DNA. This CDR3 has 15 residues. Germline CDR1 reads SGHRS; CDR2 reads YFSETQ. Here the CDR3 reads CASSLGTADYTEAFF.

CDR3: CATSDLGPSTPNEQFF. The rearrangement links TRBV24-1 to TRBJ2-1; TCRdb selects TRBD2, and the lack of DNA leaves this call unchecked. Germline CDR1 reads KGHDR; CDR2 reads SFDVKD. This CDR3 has 16 residues.

V usage is TRBV10-1 and J usage is TRBJ2-7; as DNA is missing, the TRBD1 call by TCRdb cannot be tested. CDR3 length equals 12 residues. Germline assignment: CDR1 WNHNN and CDR2 SYGVQD (reference sequence). This CDR3 is CASSPPGPRLYF.

The chain combines TRBV2 with TRBJ1-6. In germline, CDR1 is SNHLY, CDR2 FYNNEI. CDR3 length equals 18 residues. The CDR3 here is CASSAPPTDRVFNSPLHF.